This T cell receptor (beta chain) was identified during a study of T cells in Graves' hyperthyroidism and ophthalmopathy. This CDR3 has 13 amino acids. Trimming took 2 bases from V and 7 from J, leaving 9 bases between them. Amplification of TCR beta CDR3 regions was performed using RNA transcripts as template. The TCR CDR3 first-round RT-PCR relied on the HTBI primer set. TCRdb ran MiXCR on the multiplex PCR reads and lists one entry per CDR3 protein. This sample has about 200,000 distinct CDR3 sequences, with about a sixth found just once. Only a few counts were recorded for this clonotype. The clonotype originates from a woman aged 45 to 65 with Graves' hyperthyroidism. The V call is TRBV12-3 or TRBV12-4, the J call TRBJ1-5; D unclear. Sequenced sample: blood. CDR3 in DNA: TGTGCCAGCAGTTTATCCGCCATACAGCCCCAGCATTTT. As protein: CASSLSAIQPQHF.